The 21 T cell receptor beta chains below all came from one sample that was sequenced in a study of OX40 agonist ivuxolimab in advanced cancers. Assay: immunoSEQ multiplex PCR; the TCRdb copy retains only in-frame clones and omits some. Seen here are tens of thousands of clones, roughly 87% observed once, and the top ten hold more than 15%. Specimen: CD4+ or CD8+ T cells sorted from blood, collected in a trial of the OX40 agonist ivuxolimab. The receptors stem from an adult with an advanced solid tumor such as melanoma, head and neck, liver or kidney cancer.

This clone has a single count. The J gene is TRBJ1-2, the V gene TRBV7-8, with TRBD1 as a possible D gene (6 bases). The V end lost 5 bases, the J end lost 3 bases, and 16 bases lay between the germline ends. This CDR3 comprises 15 residues. CDR1 is SGHVS and CDR2 is FQNEAQ in the germline V gene. In nucleotides, the CDR3 is TGTGCCAGCAGCGTGAGCAGGGGAGCCCACTATGGCTACACCTTC. It codes for CASSVSRGAHYGYTF.

The chain has TRBV6-5 and TRBJ1-1; no firm D call. Germline V gives CDR1 MNHEY, CDR2 SVGAGI. This CDR3 is 13 amino acids long. Deletions cut 2 bases from V and 8 bases from J, with 12 bases between. CDR3 sequence: CASSYVSAGEAFF. The CDR3, as DNA: TGTGCCAGCAGTTACGTCTCGGCAGGAGAAGCTTTCTTT.

This chain joins TRBV7-2 and TRBJ1-5, with 10 bases that match TRBD1. With 3 bases clipped from V and 4 bases from J, the junction kept 6 bases outside the gene matches. CDR1 is SGHTA and CDR2 is FQGNSA in the germline V gene. The CDR3 extends over 16 amino acids. CDR3 DNA sequence: TGTGCCAGCAGCTTCGGGACAGGGGTGGGGAATCAGCCCCAGCATTTT. This codes for CASSFGTGVGNQPQHF.

The rearrangement links TRBV29-1 to TRBJ2-7; D gene unclear. CDR3 length equals 12 residues. Trimming left V 4 bases short and J 0 bases short, with 7 bases between. Germline V gene sequence: CDR1 SQVTM, CDR2 ANQGSEA. CDR3 DNA sequence: TGCAGCGTTGCGTCTACCTCCTACGAGCAGTACTTC. Amino acid sequence: CSVASTSYEQYF.

The V and J genes are TRBV30 and TRBJ2-7; TRBD1 matches at 8 bases. The CDR3 covers 16 residues. The V segment lost 0 bases and the J segment 3 bases; nucleotides outside the gene matches: 10. Germline values: CDR1 GTSNPN, CDR2 SVGIG (reference sequence). Written as DNA, the CDR3 is TGTGCCTGGAGTGTACTCTTTAGGGACAGGTACTACGAGCAGTACTTC. Protein product: CAWSVLFRDRYYEQYF.

CDR3 sequence (DNA): TGTGCCAGCAGTCAGGGACTGAACACTGAAGCTTTCTTT. Protein product: CASSQGLNTEAFF. The chain uses TRBV6-4 and TRBJ1-1, with a tentative D call TRBD1 (5 bases). This CDR3 comprises 13 residues. V lost 5 bases and J 0 bases, leaving 7 bases between the germline ends. Germline loops: CDR1 MRHNA, CDR2 SNTAGT.

This clone was detected only once. The rearrangement joins TRBV7-3 to TRBJ2-5, with 8 bases lining up with TRBD2. Germline V gene data show CDR1 as SGHTA and CDR2 as FQGTGA. The CDR3 length is 16 residues. V trimming: 1 base; J trimming: 4 bases; junction bases outside the gene matches: 8. CDR3 DNA: TGTGCCAGCAGCTTAAATGCGGGACTAGAGGGAGAGACCCAGTACTTC. It translates to CASSLNAGLEGETQYF.

The rearrangement uses TRBV28 and TRBJ1-2; possible D gene TRBD1, 5 bases. This CDR3 has 14 residues. V was shortened by 3 bases and J by 6 bases, with 14 bases between the two germline ends. Germline CDR1 MDHEN, CDR2 SYDVKM. CDR3 amino acids: CASSFFGGVDGYTF. The DNA of the CDR3 is TGTGCCAGCAGTTTCTTCGGGGGTGTGGATGGCTACACCTTC.

This chain connects TRBV7-6 to TRBJ2-2; 8 bases agree with TRBD2. Germline CDR1 and CDR2: SGHVS and FNYEAQ. This CDR3 has 14 amino acids. The V gene end was trimmed by 2 bases and the J gene end by 5 bases; junction bases not matched to a gene: 1. CDR3 nucleotide sequence: TGTGCCAGCAGCTTATCGGGAGGGACCGGGGAGCTGTTTTTT. The encoded protein is CASSLSGGTGELFF.

J is TRBJ2-7 and V is TRBV18, with TRBD1 identical over 7 bases. The CDR3 sequence is 12 residues long. Germline CDR1 KGHSH, CDR2 LQKENI. Trimming took 8 bases from V and 3 from J; bases not matched to a gene: 4. The CDR3 region is CASARDSYEQYF. The CDR3 bases are TGTGCCAGCGCCCGGGACAGCTACGAGCAGTACTTC.

The CDR3 DNA is TGCGCCAGCAGCTTGGGACTAGCGGGCGAAGGGGACGAGCAGTACTTC. Its translation: CASSLGLAGEGDEQYF. The chain has TRBV5-1 and TRBJ2-7; 10 bases line up with TRBD2. The CDR3 totals 16 residues. The junction had 8 bases not matched to a gene; V was cut back by 0 bases and J by 5 bases. CDR1 is SGHRS, CDR2 YFSETQ, per germline. The full variable domain, in which reference TRBV5-1 and TRBJ2-7 provide the parts outside the CDR3, is KAGVTQTPRYLIKTRGQQVTLSCSPISGHRSVSWYQQTPGQGLQFLFEYFSETQRNKGNFPGRFSGRQFSNSRSEMNVSTLELGDSALYLCASSLGLAGEGDEQYFGPGTRLTVT.

This sequence joins TRBV10-3 and TRBJ2-3; 7 nucleotides match TRBD2. Trimming removed 9 bases from V and 4 bases from J; junction bases left unmatched: 10. Germline CDR1 ENHRY, CDR2 SYGVKD. The length of the CDR3 is 14 residues. Written as DNA, the CDR3 is TGTGCCATGAGGAGGGAGGGTCCTTCAGATACGCAGTATTTT. Residues: CAMRREGPSDTQYF.

The V call is TRBV5-1, the J call TRBJ2-5, with 9 bases that match TRBD2. V was pared by 6 bases and J by 2 bases, with 8 bases of the junction left unmatched. Germline V gene data show CDR1 as SGHRS and CDR2 as YFSETQ. The CDR3 totals 15 residues. In DNA form, the CDR3 reads TGCGCCAGCATCCCTAGCGGGATGATACAAGAGACCCAGTACTTC. It encodes CASIPSGMIQETQYF.

This chain links TRBV18 with TRBJ1-3; D possibly corresponds to TRBD1 (6 bases). The CDR3 consists of 15 residues. Trimming left V 5 bases short and J 1 base short, with 12 bases between. Per germline, CDR1 KGHSH and CDR2 LQKENI. In DNA form, the CDR3 reads TGTGCCAGCTCATATTCACAGGGTTCTGGAAACACCATATATTTT. Protein: CASSYSQGSGNTIYF.

The chain uses TRBV18 and TRBJ1-1; possible D gene TRBD1, 5 bases. V lost 4 bases to trimming and J lost 2 bases, with 8 bases between them. The CDR3 length is 13 residues. Germline values: CDR1 KGHSH, CDR2 LQKENI. CDR3 sequence: CASSLGTNTEAFF. CDR3 DNA: TGTGCCAGCTCACTCGGGACTAACACTGAAGCTTTCTTT.

The chain uses TRBV19 and TRBJ1-4, with D maybe TRBD1 (5 bases). Germline V gives CDR1 LNHDA, CDR2 SQIVND (reference sequence). The CDR3 is 17 amino acids. Between the trimmed V and J ends, which lost 6 bases and 10 bases, there was a span of 27 bases. The CDR3 nucleotides read TGTGCCAGTAGACGTTCCCTGCCGGGATCAGGGATCGGAAAACTGTTTTTT. It specifies CASRRSLPGSGIGKLFF.

The sample holds a few counts of this clone. V and J are TRBV28 and TRBJ1-5; D is unclear. V was trimmed by 6 bases and J by 1 base, leaving 7 bases between them. Germline V gene sequence: CDR1 MDHEN, CDR2 SYDVKM. The CDR3 sequence is 13 residues long. DNA for the CDR3: TGTGCCAGCAGGGTGGGGAGCAATCAGCCCCAGCATTTT. Translation: CASRVGSNQPQHF.

V gene TRBV29-1 combines with J gene TRBJ2-5; D gene unclear. Germline assignment: CDR1 SQVTM and CDR2 ANQGSEA. Trimming took 6 bases from V and 4 from J, leaving 3 bases between them. This CDR3 is built from 9 residues. This chain's CDR3 is CSVGETQYF. The CDR3 bases are TGCAGCGTCGGAGAGACCCAGTACTTC.

This rearrangement joins TRBV19 to TRBJ2-2, with D possibly being TRBD1 (5 bases). This CDR3 region has 16 residues. Germline lookup yields CDR1 LNHDA and CDR2 SQIVND (reference sequence). The V end was cut by 3 bases, the J end by 6 bases, with 17 bases between. The CDR3 loop is CASSIRAWGAAGELFF. DNA of the CDR3: TGTGCCAGTAGTATTCGGGCCTGGGGCGCCGCCGGGGAGCTGTTTTTT. Combining the CDR3 with reference TRBV19 and TRBJ2-2 gives the whole variable domain DGGITQSPKYLFRKEGQNVTLSCEQNLNHDAMYWYRQDPGQGLRLIYYSQIVNDFQKGDIAEGYSVSREKKESFPLTVTSAQKNPTAFYLCASSIRAWGAAGELFFGEGSRLTVL.

The V gene is TRBV27, the J gene TRBJ1-4; 9 nucleotides align to TRBD1. V dropped 4 bases and J dropped 8; count of bases not matched to a gene: 14. Germline CDR1 reads MNHEY; CDR2 reads SMNVEV (reference sequence). The CDR3 is 17 residues long. This CDR3 is CASSSTWGTGRWEKLFF. The CDR3 DNA reads as TGTGCCAGCAGTTCTACCTGGGGGACAGGGAGATGGGAAAAACTGTTTTTT.

The J gene is TRBJ2-3, the V gene TRBV6-1; 8 bases are shared with TRBD2. Germline lookup yields CDR1 MNHNS and CDR2 SASEGT. This CDR3 is 15 amino acids long. V was clipped by 10 bases and J by 1 base; unmatched bases: 10. CDR3 coding DNA: TGTGCCACCGAACGGGGGGGGCTAGGCACAGATACGCAGTATTTT. This codes for CATERGGLGTDTQYF.